Listed below are T cell receptor beta chains from one sample, sequenced in a study of spatial heterogeneity in lung cancer. Each CDR3 protein gets one entry after TCRdb re-called the 5' RACE reads with MiXCR. The data contain about 87,000 distinct CDR3 sequences, 15% to 20% of them singletons. This specimen was PBMCs, taken at follow-up. These receptors were taken from a male donor with early-stage non-small cell lung cancer. CDR3s include the opening cysteine and the closing phenylalanine or tryptophan. Each record gives: J gene, clone size, V gene, D gene, CDR3 protein, CDR3 DNA. The D gene is left open where the match is weak. A row's size may be missing; if present it is once, few, many or a size class.

>TRBJ1-5|-|TRBV7-2|-
CASSSTGMEPQHF
TGTGCCAGCAGCTCCACAGGGATGGAGCCCCAGCATTTT
>TRBJ1-6|-|TRBV27|-
CASSFNGGSPLHF
TGTGCCAGCAGTTTCAACGGTGGATCACCCCTCCACTTT
>TRBJ2-3|-|TRBV7-9|-
CASSLPDRPSTDTQYF
TGTGCCAGCAGCTTACCTGACAGGCCAAGCACAGATACGCAGTATTTT
>TRBJ2-1|-|TRBV5-1|-
CASSLRRGSSYNEQFF
TGCGCCAGCAGCCTAAGGCGAGGGAGCTCCTACAATGAGCAGTTCTTC
>TRBJ1-2|-|TRBV2|-
CASRGQPNYGYTF
TGTGCCAGCAGAGGACAGCCTAACTATGGCTACACCTTC
>TRBJ2-5|many|TRBV2|-
CASSEERSVTQETQYF
TGTGCCAGCAGTGAAGAGAGGTCGGTCACCCAAGAGACCCAGTACTTC
>TRBJ1-1|many|TRBV7-2|-
CASSFSDTEAFF
TGTGCCAGCAGCTTCTCGGACACTGAAGCTTTCTTT
>TRBJ1-1|few|TRBV24-1|TRBD1
CATSEAGGADTEAFF
TGTGCCACCAGCGAAGCAGGGGGCGCGGACACTGAAGCTTTCTTT
>TRBJ2-1|-|TRBV9|-
CASSVEATEQFF
TGTGCCAGCAGCGTAGAAGCAACTGAGCAGTTCTTC
>TRBJ2-7|-|TRBV7-8|-
CASSSPFGVSSYEQYF
TGTGCCAGCAGCTCGCCTTTTGGGGTAAGCTCCTACGAGCAGTACTTC
>TRBJ2-5|-|TRBV20-1|TRBD1
CSALGQGQETQYF
TGCAGTGCGTTGGGACAGGGCCAAGAGACCCAGTACTTC
>TRBJ1-2|many|TRBV24-1|TRBD1
CATSDGQGAFGYTF
TGTGCCACCAGTGACGGACAGGGGGCTTTTGGCTACACCTTC
>TRBJ2-3|-|TRBV20-1|TRBD2
CSARAGTSGSRTDTQYF
TGCAGTGCTAGAGCCGGGACTAGCGGGAGTAGGACAGATACGCAGTATTTT
>TRBJ2-4|few|TRBV3-1|-
CASSQDQKNIQYF
TGTGCCAGCAGCCAGGACCAGAAAAACATTCAGTACTTC
>TRBJ2-2|-|TRBV5-1|-
CASSSASGSNTGELFF
TGCGCCAGCAGCTCCGCCAGCGGATCGAACACCGGGGAGCTGTTTTTT
>TRBJ2-3|many|TRBV6-2/TRBV6-3|TRBD2
CASSQERGGDTQYF
TGTGCCAGCAGTCAAGAGCGGGGGGGAGATACGCAGTATTTT
>TRBJ2-5|-|TRBV23-1|-
CASSQSGSQETQYF
TGCGCCAGCAGTCAATCCGGCAGCCAAGAGACCCAGTACTTC
>TRBJ2-7|-|TRBV5-4|-
CASSLSRGGVGEQYF
TGTGCCAGCAGCTTGAGCAGGGGAGGTGTCGGCGAGCAGTACTTC
>TRBJ1-1|-|TRBV29-1|-
CSVVQGLMNTEAFF
TGCAGCGTTGTACAGGGCCTAATGAACACTGAAGCTTTCTTT
>TRBJ1-3|many|TRBV9|-
CASSVVERGSGNTIYF
TGTGCCAGCAGCGTAGTAGAGAGGGGTTCTGGAAACACCATATATTTT
>TRBJ1-2|-|TRBV30|-
CAWSGDGYGYTF
TGTGCCTGGAGTGGGGACGGTTATGGCTACACCTTC
>TRBJ2-3|few|TRBV5-1|TRBD2
CASSSAGERGDTQYF
TGCGCCAGCAGCTCGGCGGGGGAACGAGGGGATACGCAGTATTTT
>TRBJ1-3|few|TRBV20-1|TRBD1
CSARVGGQTSGNTIYF
TGCAGTGCTAGAGTAGGGGGACAGACCTCTGGAAACACCATATATTTT
>TRBJ2-7|once|TRBV20-1|TRBD2
CSVGTSGSRSYEQYF
TGCAGTGTTGGGACTAGCGGGAGTAGGTCCTACGAGCAGTACTTC
>TRBJ2-7|many|TRBV7-9|-
CASSSEAFAEQYF
TGTGCCAGCAGCTCCGAAGCTTTCGCCGAGCAGTACTTC
>TRBJ2-2|many|TRBV24-1|-
CATSETGSTGELFF
TGTGCCACCAGTGAAACAGGGTCCACCGGGGAGCTGTTTTTT
>TRBJ2-2|few|TRBV29-1|-
CSVTSNSNTGELFF
TGCAGCGTCACTAGCAACTCGAACACCGGGGAGCTGTTTTTT
>TRBJ1-6|-|TRBV27|-
CASSFTMIDSPLHF
TGTGCCAGCAGTTTTACCATGATTGATTCACCCCTCCACTTT
>TRBJ1-5|few|TRBV6-2/TRBV6-3|-
CASTTQGRGNQPQHF
TGTGCCAGCACCACACAGGGCCGCGGCAATCAGCCCCAGCATTTT
>TRBJ2-2|many|TRBV4-3|-
CASSQERNSMELFF
TGCGCCAGCAGCCAAGAAAGAAACTCCATGGAGCTGTTTTTT
>TRBJ2-1|few|TRBV4-1|-
CASSQVTGGNEQFF
TGCGCCAGCAGCCAAGTGACAGGAGGCAATGAGCAGTTCTTC
>TRBJ1-2|-|TRBV6-6|-
CASSTGPGTPSGYTF
TGTGCCAGCAGCACCGGGCCAGGGACCCCCTCTGGCTACACCTTC
>TRBJ1-1|once|TRBV7-9|-
CASSFENMNTEAFF
TGTGCCAGCAGCTTCGAAAACATGAACACTGAAGCTTTCTTT
>TRBJ1-1|-|TRBV18|TRBD1
CASSTTGTAQAFF
TGTGCCAGCTCAACGACCGGGACAGCGCAAGCTTTCTTT
>TRBJ1-5|-|TRBV12-3/TRBV12-4|TRBD1
CASSSAGGENQPQHF
TGTGCCAGCAGTTCTGCAGGGGGCGAGAATCAGCCCCAGCATTTT
>TRBJ2-3|many|TRBV11-2|-
CASSSRGTLGTDTQYF
TGTGCCAGCAGCTCCCGAGGGACTCTCGGCACAGATACGCAGTATTTT
>TRBJ2-1|-|TRBV3-1|-
CASSQAGTFYNEQFF
TGTGCCAGCAGCCAAGCCGGGACTTTTTACAATGAGCAGTTCTTC
>TRBJ1-4|-|TRBV20-1|-
CSANGGHEKLFF
TGCAGTGCTAATGGGGGGCACGAAAAACTGTTTTTT
>TRBJ1-1|few|TRBV9|-
CASSPRTLGTEAFF
TGTGCCAGCAGCCCCAGGACCCTGGGAACTGAAGCTTTCTTT
>TRBJ2-5|many|TRBV6-5|TRBD2
CASSSSGGTTEYHF
TGTGCCAGCAGTTCTAGCGGGGGGACGACCGAGTATCACTTC
>TRBJ1-2|few|TRBV6-5|-
CASSYRAAGGYTF
TGTGCCAGCAGTTACCGGGCGGCGGGAGGCTACACCTTC
>TRBJ2-2|few|TRBV7-2|-
CASSPLPMNTGELFF
TGTGCCAGCAGCCCGCTACCAATGAACACCGGGGAGCTGTTTTTT
>TRBJ2-7|many|TRBV18|TRBD2
CASSPEASGMGEQYF
TGTGCCAGCTCACCGGAGGCTAGCGGGATGGGCGAGCAGTACTTC
>TRBJ2-2|once|TRBV11-3|-
CASSLDLVRQPNTGELFF
TGTGCCAGCAGCTTAGATTTAGTCAGACAGCCGAACACCGGGGAGCTGTTTTTT